These T cell receptor beta chains were read from a single sample in a study of chemoradiotherapy in HPV16-positive cancers. Repertoires were generated with immunoSEQ multiplex PCR, while TCRdb's copy carries only in-frame clones and drops some. The sample shows roughly 3,200 clones, around 81% of them seen only once. Here the sequenced sample was tumor tissue, taken from a patient who underwent chemoradiotherapy. These receptors all come from a human donor with HPV-associated anogenital cancer. Each CDR3 is given with its conserved first and last residue. Fields, in order: J gene, clone size, V gene, D gene, CDR3 DNA, CDR3 protein. The D gene is left open where the match is weak. Only part of the rows carry a size: once, few, many, or a class if the clone is expanded.

j_call: TRBJ2-1; clone_size: .; v_call: TRBV2; d_call: .; cdr3_nt: TGTGCCAGCAGTGACGCAGGGTGGAATGAGCAGTTCTTC; cdr3_aa: CASSDAGWNEQFF
j_call: TRBJ2-3; clone_size: .; v_call: TRBV7-2; d_call: TRBD2; cdr3_nt: TGTGCCAGCAGCCCCCCCCGCAGGGCGGGGGGTACTGGCACAGATACGCAGTATTTT; cdr3_aa: CASSPPRRAGGTGTDTQYF
j_call: TRBJ2-7; clone_size: .; v_call: TRBV2; d_call: TRBD1; cdr3_nt: TGTGCCAGCAGGGTACAGGGGGGCTCCTACGAGCAGTACTTC; cdr3_aa: CASRVQGGSYEQYF
j_call: TRBJ2-3; clone_size: .; v_call: TRBV7-3; d_call: .; cdr3_nt: TGTGCCAGCAGCTTCGACGGCCGAAGCACAGATACGCAGTATTTT; cdr3_aa: CASSFDGRSTDTQYF
j_call: TRBJ2-7; clone_size: .; v_call: TRBV6-1; d_call: .; cdr3_nt: TGTGCCAGCAGTGAGGGACTGAAACTTAGCTCCTACGAGCAGTACTTC; cdr3_aa: CASSEGLKLSSYEQYF
j_call: TRBJ2-1; clone_size: once; v_call: TRBV27; d_call: TRBD1; cdr3_nt: TGTGCCAGCAGTTTGGGACAGGGCTACAATGAGCAGTTCTTC; cdr3_aa: CASSLGQGYNEQFF
j_call: TRBJ2-7; clone_size: few; v_call: TRBV5-6; d_call: TRBD1; cdr3_nt: TGTGCCAGCAGCTCCTGGACAGGGGGCCTCTACGAGCAGTACTTC; cdr3_aa: CASSSWTGGLYEQYF
j_call: TRBJ2-5; clone_size: once; v_call: TRBV6-5; d_call: TRBD1; cdr3_nt: TGTGCCAGCAGTTACGGGCAGGGGGTAGAGACCCAGTACTTC; cdr3_aa: CASSYGQGVETQYF
j_call: TRBJ1-1; clone_size: .; v_call: TRBV10-1; d_call: .; cdr3_nt: TGCGCCAGCAGTGAGTCAACCCGACCCGAAGCTTTCTTT; cdr3_aa: CASSESTRPEAFF
j_call: TRBJ2-3; clone_size: .; v_call: TRBV4-1; d_call: TRBD2; cdr3_nt: TGCGCCAGCAGCCAACGGGAGGGTGAGGTCACAGATACGCAGTATTTT; cdr3_aa: CASSQREGEVTDTQYF